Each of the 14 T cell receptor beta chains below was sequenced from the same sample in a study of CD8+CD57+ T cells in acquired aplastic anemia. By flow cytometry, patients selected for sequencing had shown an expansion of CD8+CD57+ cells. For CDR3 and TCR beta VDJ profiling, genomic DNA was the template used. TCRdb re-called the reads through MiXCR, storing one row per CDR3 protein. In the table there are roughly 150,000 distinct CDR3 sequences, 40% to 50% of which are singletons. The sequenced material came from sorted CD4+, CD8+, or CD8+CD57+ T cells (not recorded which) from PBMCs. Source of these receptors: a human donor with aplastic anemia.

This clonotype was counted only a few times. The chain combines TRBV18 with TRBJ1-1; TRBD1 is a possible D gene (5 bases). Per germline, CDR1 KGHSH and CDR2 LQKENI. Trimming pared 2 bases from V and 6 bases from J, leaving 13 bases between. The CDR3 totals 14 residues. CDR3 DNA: TGTGCCAGCTCACCAGTGAAGGGGCAGGCTGAAGCTTTCTTT. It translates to CASSPVKGQAEAFF.

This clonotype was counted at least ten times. CDR3 loop: CASSLGPSYEQYF. In DNA form, the CDR3 reads TGTGCCAGCAGCCTAGGGCCCTCCTACGAGCAGTACTTC. The V call is TRBV7-2, the J call TRBJ2-7; D call uncertain. CDR3 size: 13 residues. The germline V and J ends were trimmed by 5 bases and 0 bases, with 8 bases remaining between them. Germline V gene lookup returns CDR1 SGHTA and CDR2 FQGNSA.

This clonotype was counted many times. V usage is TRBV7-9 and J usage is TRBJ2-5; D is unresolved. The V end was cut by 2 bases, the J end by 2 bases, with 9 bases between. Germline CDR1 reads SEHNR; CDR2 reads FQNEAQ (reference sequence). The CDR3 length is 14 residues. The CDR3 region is CASSLLASQETQYF. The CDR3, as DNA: TGTGCCAGCAGCTTACTGGCAAGTCAAGAGACCCAGTACTTC.

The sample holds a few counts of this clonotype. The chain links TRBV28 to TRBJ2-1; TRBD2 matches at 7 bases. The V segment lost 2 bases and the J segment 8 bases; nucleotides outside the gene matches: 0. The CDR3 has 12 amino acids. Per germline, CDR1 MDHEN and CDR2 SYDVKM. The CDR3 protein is CASSLLADEQFF. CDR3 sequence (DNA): TGTGCCAGCAGTTTACTAGCGGATGAGCAGTTCTTC.

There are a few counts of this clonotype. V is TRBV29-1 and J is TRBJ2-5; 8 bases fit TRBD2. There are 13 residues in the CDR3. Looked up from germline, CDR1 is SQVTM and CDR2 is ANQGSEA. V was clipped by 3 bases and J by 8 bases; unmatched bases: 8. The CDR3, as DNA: TGCAGCGTTGAGGAGGCGGGAGGCTTTACCCAGTACTTC. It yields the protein CSVEEAGGFTQYF.

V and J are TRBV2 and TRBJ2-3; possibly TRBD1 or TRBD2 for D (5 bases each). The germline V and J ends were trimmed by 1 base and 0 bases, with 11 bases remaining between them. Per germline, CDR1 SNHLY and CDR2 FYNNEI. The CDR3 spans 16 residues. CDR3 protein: CASSEEQEASTDTQYF. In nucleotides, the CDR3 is TGTGCCAGCAGTGAAGAACAGGAGGCTAGCACAGATACGCAGTATTTT.

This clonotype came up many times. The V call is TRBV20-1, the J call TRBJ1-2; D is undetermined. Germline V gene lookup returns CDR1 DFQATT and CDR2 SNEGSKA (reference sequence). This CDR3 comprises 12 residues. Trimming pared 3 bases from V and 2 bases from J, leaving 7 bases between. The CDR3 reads CSASLGNYGYTF. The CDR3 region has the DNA TGCAGTGCTAGTTTAGGCAACTATGGCTACACCTTC.

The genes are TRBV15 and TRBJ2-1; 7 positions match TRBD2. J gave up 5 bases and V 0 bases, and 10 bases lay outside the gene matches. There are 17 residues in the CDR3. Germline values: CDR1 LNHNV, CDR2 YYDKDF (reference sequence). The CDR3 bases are TGTGCCACCAGCAGAGATGGGAGGGGAGCAGCCAACAATGAGCAGTTCTTC. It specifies CATSRDGRGAANNEQFF.

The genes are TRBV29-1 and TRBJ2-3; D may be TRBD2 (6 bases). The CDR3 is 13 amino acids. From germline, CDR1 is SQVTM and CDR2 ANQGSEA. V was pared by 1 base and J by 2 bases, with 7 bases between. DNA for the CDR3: TGCAGCGTTGAAGCGGGAGCCACAGATACGCAGTATTTT. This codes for CSVEAGATDTQYF.

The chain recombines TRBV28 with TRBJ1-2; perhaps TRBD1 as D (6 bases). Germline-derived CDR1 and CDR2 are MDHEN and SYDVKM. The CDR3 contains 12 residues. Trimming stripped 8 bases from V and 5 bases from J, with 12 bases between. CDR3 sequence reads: CASGDRSYGYTF. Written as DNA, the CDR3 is TGTGCCAGCGGTGACAGGAGTTATGGCTACACCTTC.

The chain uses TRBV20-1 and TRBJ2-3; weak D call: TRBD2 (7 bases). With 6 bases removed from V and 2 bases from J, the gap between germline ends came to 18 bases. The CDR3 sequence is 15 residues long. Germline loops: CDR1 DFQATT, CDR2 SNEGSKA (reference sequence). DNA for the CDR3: TGCAGTGCGAGGGGGGGAACCGACCTCACAGATACGCAGTATTTT. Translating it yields CSARGGTDLTDTQYF.

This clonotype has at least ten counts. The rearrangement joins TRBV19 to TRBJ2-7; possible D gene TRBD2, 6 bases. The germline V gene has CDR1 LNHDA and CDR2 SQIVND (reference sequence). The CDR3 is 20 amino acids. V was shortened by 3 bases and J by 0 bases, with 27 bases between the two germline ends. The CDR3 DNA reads TGTGCCAGTAGTATGGCCCTTAAAACACGGGTGGACGGGAGCTCCTACGAGCAGTACTTC. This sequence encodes CASSMALKTRVDGSSYEQYF.

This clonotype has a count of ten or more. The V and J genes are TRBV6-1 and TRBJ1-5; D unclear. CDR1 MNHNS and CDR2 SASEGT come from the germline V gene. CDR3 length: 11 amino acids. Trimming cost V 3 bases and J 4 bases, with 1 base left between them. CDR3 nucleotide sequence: TGTGCCAGCAGTGAGAATCAGCCCCAGCATTTT. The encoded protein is CASSENQPQHF.

The CDR3 DNA follows: TGTGCCAGTAGTTGGGGACAGGGTTCCGAGCAGTACTTC. Translating gives CASSWGQGSEQYF. This chain uses TRBV19 with TRBJ2-7, with 9 bases matching TRBD1. V gave up 5 bases and J gave up 6 bases; unmatched junction bases: 5. This CDR3 region has 13 residues. Germline assignment: CDR1 LNHDA and CDR2 SQIVND (reference sequence).